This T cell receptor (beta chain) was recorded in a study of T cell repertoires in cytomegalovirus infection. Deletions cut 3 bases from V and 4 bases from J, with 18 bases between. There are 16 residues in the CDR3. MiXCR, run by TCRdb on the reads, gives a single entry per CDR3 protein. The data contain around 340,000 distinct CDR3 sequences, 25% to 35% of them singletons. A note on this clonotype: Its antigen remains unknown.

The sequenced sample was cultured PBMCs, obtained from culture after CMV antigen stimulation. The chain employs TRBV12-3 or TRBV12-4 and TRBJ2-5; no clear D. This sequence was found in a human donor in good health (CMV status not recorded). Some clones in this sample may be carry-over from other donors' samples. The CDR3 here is CASSFSGYGVGETQYF. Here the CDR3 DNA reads TGTGCCAGCAGTTTTTCAGGATATGGCGTGGGAGAGACCCAGTACTTC.